This T cell receptor (beta chain) comes out of a study of beta chain features in type 1 diabetes. Findings and caveats of the study: Significant though moderate, a shortening of TCRB CDR3s appeared in all four CD4+ subsets of Type 1 diabetes patients.

TCRB transcripts that were expressed got sequenced, as all of the isolated RNA had been reverse transcribed. Profiled with immunoSEQ multiplex PCR; TCRdb holds only in-frame clones, not every one. The sample consists of a few hundred thousand clones, around 24% of them appearing once. This clone was recorded a few times. Its antigen is unknown. Germline CDR1 reads SQVTM; CDR2 reads ANQGSEA. CDR3 length: 13 amino acids. The junction had 2 bases not matched to a gene; V was cut back by 6 bases and J by 4 bases. The chain carries TRBV29-1 and TRBJ2-3; TRBD2 agrees at 12 bases. The sequencing sample was made of naive CD4+ T cells from blood. This sequence originates from a woman aged 30 to 39 with type 1 diabetes. The chain's CDR3 is CSVLAGGSDTQYF. The DNA of the CDR3 is TGCAGCGTACTAGCGGGAGGTTCAGATACGCAGTATTTT.